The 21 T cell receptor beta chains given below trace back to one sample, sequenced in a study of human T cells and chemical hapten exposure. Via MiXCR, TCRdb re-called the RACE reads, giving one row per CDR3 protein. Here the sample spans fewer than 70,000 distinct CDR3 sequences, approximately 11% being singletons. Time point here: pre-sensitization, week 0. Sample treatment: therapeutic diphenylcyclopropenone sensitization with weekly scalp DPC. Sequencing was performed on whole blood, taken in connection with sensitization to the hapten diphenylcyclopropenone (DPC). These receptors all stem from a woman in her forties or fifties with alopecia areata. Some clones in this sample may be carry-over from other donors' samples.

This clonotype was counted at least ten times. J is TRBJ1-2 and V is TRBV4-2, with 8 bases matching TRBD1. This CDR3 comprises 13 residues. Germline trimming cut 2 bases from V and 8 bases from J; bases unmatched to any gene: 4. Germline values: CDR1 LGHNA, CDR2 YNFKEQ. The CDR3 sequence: CASSQTTGEGYTF. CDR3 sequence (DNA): TGTGCCAGCAGCCAAACGACAGGGGAAGGCTACACCTTC.

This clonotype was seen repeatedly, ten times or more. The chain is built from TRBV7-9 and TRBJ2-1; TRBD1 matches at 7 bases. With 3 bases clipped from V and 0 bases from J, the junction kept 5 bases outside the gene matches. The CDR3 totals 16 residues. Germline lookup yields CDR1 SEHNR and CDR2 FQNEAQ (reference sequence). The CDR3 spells CASSFRGQSSYNEQFF. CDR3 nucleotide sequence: TGTGCCAGCAGCTTTCGGGGACAGAGCTCCTACAATGAGCAGTTCTTC.

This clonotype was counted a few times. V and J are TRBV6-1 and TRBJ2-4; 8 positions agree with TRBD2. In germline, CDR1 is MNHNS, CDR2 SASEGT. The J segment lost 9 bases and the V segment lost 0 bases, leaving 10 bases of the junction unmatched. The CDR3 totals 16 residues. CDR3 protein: CASSEAGTSFLVIQYF. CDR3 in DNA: TGTGCCAGCAGTGAAGCGGGGACTAGTTTTTTGGTCATTCAGTACTTC.

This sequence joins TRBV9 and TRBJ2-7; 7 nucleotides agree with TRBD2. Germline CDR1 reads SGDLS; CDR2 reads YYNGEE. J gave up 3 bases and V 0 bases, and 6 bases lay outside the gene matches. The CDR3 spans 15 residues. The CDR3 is CASSVGGGTIYEQYF. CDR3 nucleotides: TGTGCCAGCAGCGTAGGAGGAGGGACTATCTACGAGCAGTACTTC. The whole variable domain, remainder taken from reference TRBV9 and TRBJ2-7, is DSGVTQTPKHLITATGQRVTLRCSPRSGDLSVYWYQQSLDQGLQFLIQYYNGEERAKGNILERFSAQQFPDLHSELNLSSLELGDSALYFCASSVGGGTIYEQYFGPGTRLTVT.

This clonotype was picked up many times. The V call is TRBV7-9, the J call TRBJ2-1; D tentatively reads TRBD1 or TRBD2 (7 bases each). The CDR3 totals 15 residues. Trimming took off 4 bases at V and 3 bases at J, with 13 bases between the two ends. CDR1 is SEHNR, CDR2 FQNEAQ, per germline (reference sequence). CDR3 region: CASSSQGGDYNEQFF. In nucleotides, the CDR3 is TGTGCCAGCAGCTCCCAGGGGGGGGACTACAATGAGCAGTTCTTC.

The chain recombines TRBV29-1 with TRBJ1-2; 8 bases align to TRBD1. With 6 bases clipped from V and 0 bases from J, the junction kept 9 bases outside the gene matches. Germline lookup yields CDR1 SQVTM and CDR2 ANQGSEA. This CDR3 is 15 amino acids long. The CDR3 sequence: CSVQDRGGANYGYTF. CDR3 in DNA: TGCAGCGTCCAAGACAGGGGAGGAGCTAACTATGGCTACACCTTC.

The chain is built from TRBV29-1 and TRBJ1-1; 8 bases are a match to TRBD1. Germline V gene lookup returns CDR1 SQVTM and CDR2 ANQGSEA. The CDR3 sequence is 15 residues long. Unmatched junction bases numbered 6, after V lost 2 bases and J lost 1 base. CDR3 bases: TGCAGCGTTGAATCAGGGGGCAGTCAGAACACTGAAGCTTTCTTT. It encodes CSVESGGSQNTEAFF.

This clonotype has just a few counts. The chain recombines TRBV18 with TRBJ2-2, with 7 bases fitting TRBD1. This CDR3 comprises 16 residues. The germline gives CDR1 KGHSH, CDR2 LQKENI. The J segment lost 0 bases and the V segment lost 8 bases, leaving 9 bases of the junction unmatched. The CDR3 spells CASTTGSGANTGELFF. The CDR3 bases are TGTGCCAGCACGACAGGGTCCGGCGCGAACACCGGGGAGCTGTTTTTT.

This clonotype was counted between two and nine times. CDR3 nucleotide sequence: TGTGCCAGCAGCATAACAGGGGTTGGCACTGAAGCTTTCTTT. This gives the protein CASSITGVGTEAFF. The gene calls are TRBV7-2 and TRBJ1-1, with 7 nucleotides matching TRBD1. The germline gives CDR1 SGHTA, CDR2 FQGNSA. The CDR3 covers 14 residues. J lost 4 bases, V lost 5 bases, and 7 bases had no gene match. Combining the CDR3 with reference TRBV7-2 and TRBJ1-1 gives the whole variable domain GAGVSQSPSNKVTEKGKDVELRCDPISGHTALYWYRQSLGQGLEFLIYFQGNSAPDKSGLPSDRFSAERTGGSVSTLTIQRTQQEDSAVYLCASSITGVGTEAFFGQGTRLTVV.

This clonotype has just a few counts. The CDR3 coding sequence is TGTGCCAGCAGAAAGGACAGCAGCTCCTACAATGAGCAGTTCTTC. Translated, it gives CASRKDSSSYNEQFF. This chain links TRBV2 with TRBJ2-1, with D maybe TRBD1 (6 bases). CDR3 length: 15 residues. Per the germline V gene, CDR1 is SNHLY and CDR2 is FYNNEI. V lost 6 bases and J 0 bases, leaving 12 bases between the germline ends.

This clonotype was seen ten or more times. The CDR3 sequence: CASSGTGDLNTEAFF. CDR3 DNA: TGTGCCAGCAGCGGGACAGGAGACCTGAACACTGAAGCTTTCTTT. This chain joins TRBV5-4 and TRBJ1-1; TRBD1 matches at 8 bases. V lost 4 bases and J lost 0; bases outside the gene matches: 5. Germline lookup yields CDR1 SGHNT and CDR2 YYREEE (reference sequence). CDR3 size: 15 residues.

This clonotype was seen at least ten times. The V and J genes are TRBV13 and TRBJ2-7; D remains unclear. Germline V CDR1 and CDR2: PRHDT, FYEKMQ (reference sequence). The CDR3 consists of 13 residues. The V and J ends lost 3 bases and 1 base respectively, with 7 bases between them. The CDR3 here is CASSFDKSYEQYF. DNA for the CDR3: TGTGCCAGCAGCTTTGACAAGTCCTACGAGCAGTACTTC.

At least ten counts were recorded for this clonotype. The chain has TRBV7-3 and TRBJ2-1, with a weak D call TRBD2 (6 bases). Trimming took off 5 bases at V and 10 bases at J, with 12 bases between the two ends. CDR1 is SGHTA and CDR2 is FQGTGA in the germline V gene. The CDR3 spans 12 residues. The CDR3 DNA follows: TGTGCCAGCAGCGACGGAGGGTTCGAGCAGTTCTTC. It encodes CASSDGGFEQFF.

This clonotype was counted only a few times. In nucleotides, the CDR3 is TGCAGTGCTAGACAGGGGGCTGGGAACACTGAAGCTTTCTTT. Protein sequence: CSARQGAGNTEAFF. The V gene is TRBV20-1, the J gene TRBJ1-1; 8 positions agree with TRBD1. Germline CDR1 DFQATT, CDR2 SNEGSKA (reference sequence). V was pared by 2 bases and J by 1 base, with 3 bases of the junction left unmatched. The CDR3 is 14 amino acids.

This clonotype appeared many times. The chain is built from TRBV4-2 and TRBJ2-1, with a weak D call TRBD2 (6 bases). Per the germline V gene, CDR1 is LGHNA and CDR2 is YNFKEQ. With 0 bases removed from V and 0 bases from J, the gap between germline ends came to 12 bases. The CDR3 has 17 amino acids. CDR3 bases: TGTGCCAGCAGCCAAGAAGGGCCCGGGAGCTCCTACAATGAGCAGTTCTTC. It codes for CASSQEGPGSSYNEQFF.

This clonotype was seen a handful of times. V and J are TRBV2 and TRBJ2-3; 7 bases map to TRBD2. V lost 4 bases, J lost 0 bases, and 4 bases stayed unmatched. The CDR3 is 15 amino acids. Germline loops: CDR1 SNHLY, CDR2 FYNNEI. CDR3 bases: TGTGCCAGCAGTGGACTAGCTTCGAGCACAGATACGCAGTATTTT. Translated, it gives CASSGLASSTDTQYF.

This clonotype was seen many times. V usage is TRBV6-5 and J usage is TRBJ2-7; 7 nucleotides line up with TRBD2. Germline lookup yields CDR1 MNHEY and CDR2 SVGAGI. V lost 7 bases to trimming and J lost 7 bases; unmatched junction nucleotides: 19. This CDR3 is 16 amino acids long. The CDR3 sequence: CASTPLRDYPRGEQYF. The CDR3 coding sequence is TGTGCCAGCACTCCCCTACGGGACTACCCACGGGGGGAGCAGTACTTC.

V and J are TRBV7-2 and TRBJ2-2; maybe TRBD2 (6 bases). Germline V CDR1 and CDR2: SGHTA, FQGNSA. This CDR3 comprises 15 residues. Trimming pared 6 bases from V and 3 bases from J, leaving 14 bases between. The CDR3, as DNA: TGTGCCAGCAGGCGTGTTGCGGGACACACCGGGGAGCTGTTTTTT. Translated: CASRRVAGHTGELFF.

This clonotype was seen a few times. This chain's CDR3 is CASSVPGQANTDTQYF. CDR3 nucleotide sequence: TGTGCCAGCAGTGTACCGGGACAAGCGAACACAGATACGCAGTATTTT. The genes are TRBV28 and TRBJ2-3, with D perhaps matching TRBD1 (6 bases). Trimming removed 5 bases at V and 2 bases at J, with 17 bases between. In germline, CDR1 is MDHEN, CDR2 SYDVKM. This CDR3 comprises 16 residues.

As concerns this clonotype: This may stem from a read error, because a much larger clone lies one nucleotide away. The CDR3, as DNA: TGTGCCATCAGTTCTCACCGGGACGAGCAGTACTTC. Its translation is CAISSHRDEQYF. The chain has TRBV10-3 and TRBJ2-7, with D unclear. The germline gives CDR1 ENHRY, CDR2 SYGVKD. V lost 5 bases and J 5 bases, leaving 10 bases between the germline ends. The CDR3 covers 12 residues.

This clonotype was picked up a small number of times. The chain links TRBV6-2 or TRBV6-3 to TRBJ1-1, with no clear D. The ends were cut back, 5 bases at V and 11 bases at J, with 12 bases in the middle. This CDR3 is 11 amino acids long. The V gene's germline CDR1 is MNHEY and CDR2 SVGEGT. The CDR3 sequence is CASSKELLAFF. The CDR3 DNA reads TGTGCCAGCAGTAAAGAGCTTCTGGCTTTCTTT.